This is a list of T cell receptor beta chains from one sample in a study of blood T cell repertoires in COVID-19. Using immunoSEQ multiplex PCR, the repertoire was profiled, and TCRdb retains in-frame clones only, with some absent. The table records roughly 230,000 clones, 88% of them present only once. Sequencing was carried out using peripheral blood. The receptors come from a human donor in a cohort sampled during active COVID-19. Each CDR3 is given with its conserved first and last residue. The D gene is left open where the match is weak. The size of a clone is reported for some rows only, either as once, few or many, or as a class for expanded clones.

J gene | V gene | clone size | D gene | CDR3 protein | CDR3 DNA
TRBJ1-1 | TRBV3-1/TRBV3-2 | NA | NA | CASSQDNRLEAFF | TGTGCCAGCAGCCAAGATAACAGGCTTGAAGCTTTCTTT
TRBJ2-7 | TRBV5-4 | NA | NA | CASSFLQELPLYEQYF | TGTGCCAGCAGCTTTCTGCAGGAACTCCCTCTCTACGAGCAGTACTTC
TRBJ2-3 | TRBV27 | NA | NA | CASSFRWTSSADTQYF | TGTGCCAGCAGTTTCCGCTGGACATCGAGCGCAGATACGCAGTATTTT
TRBJ1-5 | TRBV2 | once | TRBD1 | CASIPGQGDQPQHF | TGTGCCAGCATTCCGGGACAGGGGGATCAGCCCCAGCATTTT
TRBJ2-7 | TRBV6-5 | NA | NA | CASRRGPSYEQYF | TGTGCCAGCAGGCGGGGGCCGTCCTACGAGCAGTACTTC
TRBJ2-3 | TRBV9 | NA | NA | CASSVAVRGPTDTQYF | TGTGCCAGCAGCGTAGCTGTTCGCGGGCCCACAGATACGCAGTATTTT
TRBJ2-7 | TRBV5-6 | NA | NA | CASSLTISYEQYF | TGTGCCAGCAGCTTGACAATCTCCTACGAGCAGTACTTC
TRBJ2-1 | TRBV9 | NA | NA | CASSVGGRSYNEQFF | TGTGCCAGCAGCGTAGGGGGGCGGAGCTACAATGAGCAGTTCTTC
TRBJ1-3 | TRBV4-2 | NA | NA | CASSPPHRSSGNTIYF | TGTGCCAGCAGCCCACCACACAGGTCCTCTGGAAACACCATATATTTT
TRBJ2-4 | TRBV6-5 | NA | NA | CASSYSIEGTNIQYF | TGTGCCAGCAGTTACTCGATTGAGGGTACGAACATTCAGTACTTC
TRBJ2-7 | TRBV30 | NA | NA | CAWSKPYEQYF | TGTGCCTGGAGTAAGCCCTACGAGCAGTACTTC
TRBJ2-3 | TRBV1 | NA | NA | CTSSQDLASGSSTDTQYF | TGCACCAGCAGCCAAGATCTGGCTAGCGGGAGTAGTACAGATACGCAGTATTTT
TRBJ1-6 | TRBV5-1 | NA | TRBD1 | CASSPSGQAYNSPLHF | TGCGCCAGCAGCCCTTCAGGACAGGCCTATAATTCACCCCTCCACTTT
TRBJ2-7 | TRBV6-1 | NA | TRBD2 | CASSEGLADSYEQYF | TGTGCCAGCAGTGAAGGACTAGCGGACTCCTACGAGCAGTACTTC
TRBJ2-3 | TRBV14 | once | NA | CASSQMTLDTQYF | TGTGCCAGCAGCCAAATGACTCTGGATACGCAGTATTTT
TRBJ2-7 | TRBV9 | NA | TRBD1 | CASSVGQGVSYEQYF | TGTGCCAGCAGCGTCGGACAGGGGGTCTCCTACGAGCAGTACTTC
TRBJ2-7 | TRBV7-2 | NA | NA | CASREKRTTYEQYF | TGTGCCAGCAGAGAGAAACGTACGACCTACGAGCAGTACTTC
TRBJ2-7 | TRBV6-2/TRBV6-3 | NA | NA | CASSWDLNYEQYF | TGTGCCAGCAGTTGGGACTTAAACTACGAGCAGTACTTC
TRBJ2-3 | TRBV4-1 | NA | NA | CASSQSTQTQYF | TGCGCCAGCAGCCAATCGACTCAAACGCAGTATTTT
TRBJ1-2 | TRBV7-9 | NA | NA | CASSSNPTGVGYGYTF | TGTGCCAGCAGCTCAAATCCCACGGGGGTCGGCTATGGCTACACCTTC
TRBJ2-2 | TRBV27 | NA | TRBD1 | CASSARQGNTGELFF | TGTGCCAGCAGTGCAAGACAGGGGAACACCGGGGAGCTGTTTTTT
TRBJ2-7 | TRBV3-1/TRBV3-2 | few | TRBD2 | CARPRAGGHEQYF | TGTGCCAGACCCCGGGCGGGAGGCCACGAGCAGTACTTC
TRBJ2-7 | TRBV28 | NA | TRBD2 | CASSPLSREGRGNEQYF | TGTGCCAGCAGTCCTCTGAGTCGGGAGGGCCGAGGGAACGAGCAGTACTTC
TRBJ2-6 | TRBV5-1 | NA | TRBD1 | CASRGQGAAGANVLTF | TGCGCCAGCAGGGGGCAGGGGGCTGCTGGGGCCAACGTCCTGACTTTC